The rows below give T cell receptor beta chains drawn from one sample of a study of cytomegalovirus exposure and HLA in healthy donors. TCRdb keeps only in-frame clones here, not all; method: immunoSEQ multiplex PCR. The profile shows more than 35,000 clones, nearly 55% of them singletons. What was sequenced was PBMCs. All receptors come from a woman in her thirties or forties in good health and CMV-seropositive. Both conserved end residues are part of each CDR3. A D gene is named only where the DNA matches it firmly. Clone size, where shown, is once, few, many, or a class for clones that have expanded.

>.|TRBJ1-1|.|TRBV30
TGTGCCTGGGCCCCGGACACTGAAGCTTTCTTT
CAWAPDTEAFF
>.|TRBJ2-7|.|TRBV7-9
TGTGCCAGCAGTTCGGAGGCGGACGGGAGCTCCTACGAGCAGTACTTC
CASSSEADGSSYEQYF
>.|TRBJ1-6|.|TRBV7-6
TGTGCCAGCAGCTCCATAAGTTTCGGGTCACCCCTCCACTTT
CASSSISFGSPLHF
>.|TRBJ2-1|.|TRBV6-5
TGTGCCAGCAGTTACCCCGCGGGTAGCAATGAGCAGTTCTTC
CASSYPAGSNEQFF
>TRBD1|TRBJ2-3|.|TRBV4-2
TGTGCCAGCAGCCAAGGAGCAGGGGGCCAAACAGATACGCAGTATTTT
CASSQGAGGQTDTQYF
>TRBD1|TRBJ2-7|few|TRBV14
TGTGCCAGCAGCCAAGATACAGGGGGCATCGACGAGCAGTACTTC
CASSQDTGGIDEQYF
>.|TRBJ2-1|many|TRBV6-5
TGTGCCAGCAAGGACAGCTCCTACAATGAGCAGTTCTTC
CASKDSSYNEQFF
>.|TRBJ2-3|few|TRBV2
TGTGCCAGCAGTGCCCCGTCTAGCACAGATACGCAGTATTTT
CASSAPSSTDTQYF
>.|TRBJ2-2|.|TRBV6-1
TGTGCCAGCAGTGAAGGGTTGAGGGCCGGGGAGCTGTTTTTT
CASSEGLRAGELFF
>TRBD1|TRBJ1-4|.|TRBV7-9
TGTGCCAGCAGATTCGGACAGGGAGGATCAACTAATGAAAAACTGTTTTTT
CASRFGQGGSTNEKLFF
>TRBD2|TRBJ2-1|.|TRBV7-2
TGTGCCAGCAGCTTAGCGGCTAGCGGGGGGGCCAAGAATGAGCAGTTCTTC
CASSLAASGGAKNEQFF
>TRBD1|TRBJ1-2|once|TRBV19
TGTGCCAGTAGGACAGGGATGGGCTATGGCTACACCTTC
CASRTGMGYGYTF
>.|TRBJ1-1|few|TRBV4-1
TGCGCCAGCAGCCAAGATGCAGGACTCCTGAACACTGAAGCTTTCTTT
CASSQDAGLLNTEAFF
>TRBD1|TRBJ2-5|.|TRBV5-8
TGTGCCAGCAGCCCCGGGACAGCCCAGGGGTACTTC
CASSPGTAQGYF
>TRBD2|TRBJ2-5|.|TRBV7-6
TGTGCCAGCAGCCCTACTAGCGGAGATCCACTGGAGACCCAGTACTTC
CASSPTSGDPLETQYF